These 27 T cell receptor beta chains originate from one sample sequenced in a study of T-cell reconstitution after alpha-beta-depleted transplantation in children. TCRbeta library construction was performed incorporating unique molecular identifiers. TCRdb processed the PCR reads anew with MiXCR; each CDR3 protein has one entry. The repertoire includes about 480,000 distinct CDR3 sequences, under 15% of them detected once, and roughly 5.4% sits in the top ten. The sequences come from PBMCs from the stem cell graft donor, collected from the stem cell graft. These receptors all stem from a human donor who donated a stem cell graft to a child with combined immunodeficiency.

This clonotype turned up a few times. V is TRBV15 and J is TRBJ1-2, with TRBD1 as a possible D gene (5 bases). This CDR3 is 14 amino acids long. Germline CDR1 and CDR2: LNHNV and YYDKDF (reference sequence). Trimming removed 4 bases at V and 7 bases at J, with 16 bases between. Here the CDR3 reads CATSKTASSLGYTF. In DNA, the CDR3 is TGTGCCACCAGCAAGACAGCGAGCTCACTTGGCTACACCTTC.

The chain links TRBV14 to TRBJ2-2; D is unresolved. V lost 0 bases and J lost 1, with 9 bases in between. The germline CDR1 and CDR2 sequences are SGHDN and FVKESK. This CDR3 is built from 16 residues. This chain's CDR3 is CASSQDGTLNTGELFF. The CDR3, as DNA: TGTGCCAGCAGCCAAGATGGCACCCTGAACACCGGGGAGCTGTTTTTT.

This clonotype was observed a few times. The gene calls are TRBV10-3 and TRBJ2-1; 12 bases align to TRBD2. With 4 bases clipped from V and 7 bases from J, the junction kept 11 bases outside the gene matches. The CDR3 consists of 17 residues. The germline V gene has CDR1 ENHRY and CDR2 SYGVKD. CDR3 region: CAISATSGSVLGNEQFF. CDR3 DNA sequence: TGTGCCATCAGTGCGACTAGCGGGAGCGTGCTAGGGAATGAGCAGTTCTTC.

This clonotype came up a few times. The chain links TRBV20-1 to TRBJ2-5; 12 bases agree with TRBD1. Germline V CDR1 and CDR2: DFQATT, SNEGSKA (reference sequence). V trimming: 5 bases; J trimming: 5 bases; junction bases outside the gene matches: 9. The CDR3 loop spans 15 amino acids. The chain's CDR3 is CSAPGQGALFETQYF. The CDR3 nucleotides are TGCAGTGCTCCGGGACAGGGGGCGCTTTTTGAGACCCAGTACTTC.

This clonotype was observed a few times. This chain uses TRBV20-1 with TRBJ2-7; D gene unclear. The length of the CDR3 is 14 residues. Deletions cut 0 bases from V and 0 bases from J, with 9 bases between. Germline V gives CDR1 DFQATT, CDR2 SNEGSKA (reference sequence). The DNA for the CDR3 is TGCAGTGCTAGAGATGCGGCGAGCTCCTACGAGCAGTACTTC. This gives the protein CSARDAASSYEQYF.

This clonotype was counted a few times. The CDR3 here is CSAIPDRGTYNEQFF. CDR3 bases: TGCAGTGCTATCCCGGACAGGGGTACCTACAATGAGCAGTTCTTC. J is TRBJ2-1 and V is TRBV20-1; 9 nucleotides align to TRBD1. From germline, CDR1 is DFQATT and CDR2 SNEGSKA (reference sequence). There are 15 residues in the CDR3. V was clipped by 4 bases and J by 2 bases; unmatched bases: 6.

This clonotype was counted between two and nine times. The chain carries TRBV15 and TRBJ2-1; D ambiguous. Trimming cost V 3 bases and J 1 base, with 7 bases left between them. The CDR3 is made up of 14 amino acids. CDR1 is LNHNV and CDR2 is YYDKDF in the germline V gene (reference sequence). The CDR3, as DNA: TGTGCCACCAGCAGGGCGAAGTCCTACAATGAGCAGTTCTTC. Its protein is CATSRAKSYNEQFF. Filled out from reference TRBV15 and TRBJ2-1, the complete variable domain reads DAMVIQNPRYQVTQFGKPVTLSCSQTLNHNVMYWYQQKSSQAPKLLFHYYDKDFNNEADTPDNFQSRRPNTSFCFLDIRSPGLGDTAMYLCATSRAKSYNEQFFGPGTRLTVL.

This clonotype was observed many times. The CDR3 loop is CSVVAGDFRETQYF. The CDR3, as DNA: TGCAGCGTTGTCGCGGGGGATTTCAGAGAGACCCAGTACTTC. The J gene is TRBJ2-5, the V gene TRBV29-1; 7 positions match TRBD2. J was trimmed by 4 bases and V by 4 bases; bases with no gene match: 9. This CDR3 has 14 residues. Germline V gene lookup returns CDR1 SQVTM and CDR2 ANQGSEA.

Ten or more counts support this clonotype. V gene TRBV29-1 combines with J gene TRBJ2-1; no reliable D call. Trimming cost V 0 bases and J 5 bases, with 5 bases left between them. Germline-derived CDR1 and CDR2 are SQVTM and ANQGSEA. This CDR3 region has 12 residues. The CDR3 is CSVEEGNNEQFF. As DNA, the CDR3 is TGCAGCGTTGAAGAGGGCAACAATGAGCAGTTCTTC.

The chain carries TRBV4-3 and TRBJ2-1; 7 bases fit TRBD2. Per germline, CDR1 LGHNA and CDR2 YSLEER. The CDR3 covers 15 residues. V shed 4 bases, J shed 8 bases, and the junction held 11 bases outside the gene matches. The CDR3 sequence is CASSPGGSGWYEQFF. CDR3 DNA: TGCGCCAGCAGCCCCGGGGGGAGCGGGTGGTATGAGCAGTTCTTC.

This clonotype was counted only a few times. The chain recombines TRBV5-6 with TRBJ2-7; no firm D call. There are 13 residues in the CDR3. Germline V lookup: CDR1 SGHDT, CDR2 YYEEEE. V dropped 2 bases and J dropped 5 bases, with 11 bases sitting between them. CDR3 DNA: TGTGCCAGCAGCTTCGGACCGACCGACGAGCAGTACTTC. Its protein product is CASSFGPTDEQYF.

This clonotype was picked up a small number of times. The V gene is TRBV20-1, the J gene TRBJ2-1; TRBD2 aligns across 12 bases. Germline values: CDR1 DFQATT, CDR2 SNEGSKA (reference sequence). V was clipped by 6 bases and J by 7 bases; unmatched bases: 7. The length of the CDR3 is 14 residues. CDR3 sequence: CSASSGRGGNEQFF. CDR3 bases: TGCAGTGCCTCTAGCGGGAGGGGCGGAAATGAGCAGTTCTTC.

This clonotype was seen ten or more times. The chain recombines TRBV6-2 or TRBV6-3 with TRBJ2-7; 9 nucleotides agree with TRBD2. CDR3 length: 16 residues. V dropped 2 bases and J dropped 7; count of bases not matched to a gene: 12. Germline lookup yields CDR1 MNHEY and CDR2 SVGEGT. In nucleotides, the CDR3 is TGTGCCAGCAGTTACGGTTTAGCGGGAGTACTTGTGGAGCAGTACTTC. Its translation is CASSYGLAGVLVEQYF.

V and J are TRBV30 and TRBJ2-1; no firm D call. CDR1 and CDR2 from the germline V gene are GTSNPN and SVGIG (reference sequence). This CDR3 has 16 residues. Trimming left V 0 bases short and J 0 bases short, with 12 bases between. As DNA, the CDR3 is TGTGCCTGGAGTGTACCCGGTACACTCTCCTACAATGAGCAGTTCTTC. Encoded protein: CAWSVPGTLSYNEQFF. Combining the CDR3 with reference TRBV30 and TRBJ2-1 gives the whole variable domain SQTIHQWPATLVQPVGSPLSLECTVEGTSNPNLYWYRQAAGRGLQLLFYSVGIGQISSEVPQNLSASRPQDRQFILSSKKLLLSDSGFYLCAWSVPGTLSYNEQFFGPGTRLTVL.

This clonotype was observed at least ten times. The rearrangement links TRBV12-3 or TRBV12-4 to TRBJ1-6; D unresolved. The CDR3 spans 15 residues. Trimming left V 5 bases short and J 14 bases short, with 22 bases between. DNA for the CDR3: TGTGCCAGCAGTCCCACGGACGGTACCTTTCTGACCCTCCACTTT. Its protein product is CASSPTDGTFLTLHF.

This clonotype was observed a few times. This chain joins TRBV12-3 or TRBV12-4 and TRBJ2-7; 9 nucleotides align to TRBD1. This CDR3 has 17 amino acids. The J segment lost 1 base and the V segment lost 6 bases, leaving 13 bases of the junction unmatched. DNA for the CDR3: TGTGCCAGCAGCTCCCGCCCCGGGACAGGGAGGTCCTACGAGCAGTACTTC. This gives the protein CASSSRPGTGRSYEQYF.

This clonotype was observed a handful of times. CDR3 coding DNA: TGCGCCAGCAGCCAAGGACCCGGGACTAGCGGGAGATACAATGAGCAGTTCTTC. It translates to CASSQGPGTSGRYNEQFF. The chain uses TRBV4-3 and TRBJ2-1; 14 bases fit TRBD2. Germline V gene sequence: CDR1 LGHNA, CDR2 YSLEER. V lost 1 base and J lost 4; bases outside the gene matches: 6. The CDR3 is 18 residues long.

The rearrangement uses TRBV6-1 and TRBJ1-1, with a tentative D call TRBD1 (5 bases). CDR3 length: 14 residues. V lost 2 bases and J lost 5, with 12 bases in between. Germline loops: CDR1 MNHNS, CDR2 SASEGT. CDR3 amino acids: CASSERGGGTEAFF. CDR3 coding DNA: TGTGCCAGCAGTGAACGGGGGGGTGGGACTGAAGCTTTCTTT.

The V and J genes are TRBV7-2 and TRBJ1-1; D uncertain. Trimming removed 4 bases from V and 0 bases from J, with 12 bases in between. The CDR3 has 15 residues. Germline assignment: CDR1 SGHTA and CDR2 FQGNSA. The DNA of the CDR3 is TGTGCCAGCAGCTCCTGGCCCGATCTGAACACTGAAGCTTTCTTT. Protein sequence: CASSSWPDLNTEAFF.

The CDR3 is CASSYSGALQETQYF. CDR3 DNA: TGTGCCAGCAGTTACTCCGGGGCCCTCCAGGAGACCCAGTACTTC. The rearrangement joins TRBV6-5 to TRBJ2-5; D tentatively fits TRBD1 or TRBD2 (5 bases each). The CDR3 runs 15 residues. Between the trimmed V and J ends, which lost 0 bases and 5 bases, there was a span of 13 bases. Germline V gene lookup returns CDR1 MNHEY and CDR2 SVGAGI.

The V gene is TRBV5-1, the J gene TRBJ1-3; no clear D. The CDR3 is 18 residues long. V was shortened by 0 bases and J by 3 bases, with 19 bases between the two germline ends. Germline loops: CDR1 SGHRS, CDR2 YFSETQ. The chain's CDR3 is CASSLEPRGRVNGNTIYF. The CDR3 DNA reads TGCGCCAGCAGCTTGGAACCCCGCGGGAGGGTCAATGGAAACACCATATATTTT.

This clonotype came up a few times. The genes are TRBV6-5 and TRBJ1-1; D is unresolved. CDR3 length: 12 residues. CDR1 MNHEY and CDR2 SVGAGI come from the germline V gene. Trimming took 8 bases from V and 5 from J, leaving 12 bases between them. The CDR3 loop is CASWLPGTEAFF. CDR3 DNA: TGTGCCAGCTGGCTTCCGGGGACTGAAGCTTTCTTT.

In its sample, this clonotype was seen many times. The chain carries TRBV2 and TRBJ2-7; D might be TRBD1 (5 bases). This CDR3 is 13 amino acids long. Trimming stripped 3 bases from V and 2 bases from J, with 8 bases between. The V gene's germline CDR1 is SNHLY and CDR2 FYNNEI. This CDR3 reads CASSETDAYEQYF. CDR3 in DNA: TGTGCCAGCAGTGAGACAGACGCCTACGAGCAGTACTTC.

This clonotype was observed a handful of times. The CDR3 bases are TGTGCCAGCAGCCAAGGTATCCGGGGATATTCCTACGAGCAGTACTTC. Translated, it gives CASSQGIRGYSYEQYF. The gene calls are TRBV4-2 and TRBJ2-7; the D gene is possibly TRBD2 (5 bases). The CDR3 is 16 residues long. In germline, CDR1 is LGHNA, CDR2 YNFKEQ. Trimming took off 1 base at V and 1 base at J, with 14 bases between the two ends.

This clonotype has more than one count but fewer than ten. The chain's CDR3 is CSVGGGRTSYNEQFF. CDR3 nucleotide sequence: TGCAGCGTTGGGGGCGGGAGGACATCCTACAATGAGCAGTTCTTC. The chain uses TRBV29-1 and TRBJ2-1, with 8 bases fitting TRBD2. The V and J ends lost 4 bases and 1 base, in that order; junction bases with no gene match: 6. The germline CDR1 and CDR2 sequences are SQVTM and ANQGSEA. CDR3 length: 15 amino acids.

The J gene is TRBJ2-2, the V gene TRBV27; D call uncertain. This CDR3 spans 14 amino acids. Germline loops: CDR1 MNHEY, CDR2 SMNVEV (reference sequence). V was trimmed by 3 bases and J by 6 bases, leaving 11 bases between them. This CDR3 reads CASSFIGMAGELFF. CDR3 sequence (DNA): TGTGCCAGCAGTTTTATAGGGATGGCCGGGGAGCTGTTTTTT.

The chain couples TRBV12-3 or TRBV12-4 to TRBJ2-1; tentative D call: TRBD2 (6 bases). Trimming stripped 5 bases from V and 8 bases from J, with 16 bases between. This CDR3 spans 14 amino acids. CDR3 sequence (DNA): TGTGCCAGCAGTACCGGGACTTCCGTGCATGAGCAGTTCTTC. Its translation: CASSTGTSVHEQFF.